This TCR beta chain stems from a study of cytomegalovirus exposure and HLA in healthy donors. Findings and caveats of the study: It was confirmed in vitro that a few of the CMV-associated chains were specific for CMV antigens. Information on immune exposure was restricted to one variable (CMV serostatus). Per a prior analysis, the majority of TCR beta V segments were productive roughly 87% or roughly 30% of the time. A reported reduction in N-insertions relative to the approximately 670-donor mean was seen in an Asian-associated ancestry cluster in a later analysis.

Notes on this clone: Its antigen remains unidentified.

Primers included in the PCR were 60 Vbeta and 13 Jbeta primers. Sequencing was performed with immunoSEQ multiplex PCR; in TCRdb, only in-frame clones are kept and a portion is missing. The sample consists of 170,000 or so clones, over 75% of them appearing once. Trimming left V 0 bases short and J 4 bases short, with 18 bases between. The CDR3 length is 17 residues. Germline assignment: CDR1 LGHNA and CDR2 YSLEER. The specimen sequenced was PBMCs. This rearrangement joins TRBV4-3 to TRBJ1-2; D uncertain. This clonotype was obtained from a woman aged 50 to 60 in good health and CMV-seronegative. DNA of the CDR3: TGCGCCAGCAGCCAAGATGGCCGTGTAGCTTCCAGCTATGGCTACACCTTC. Translation: CASSQDGRVASSYGYTF.